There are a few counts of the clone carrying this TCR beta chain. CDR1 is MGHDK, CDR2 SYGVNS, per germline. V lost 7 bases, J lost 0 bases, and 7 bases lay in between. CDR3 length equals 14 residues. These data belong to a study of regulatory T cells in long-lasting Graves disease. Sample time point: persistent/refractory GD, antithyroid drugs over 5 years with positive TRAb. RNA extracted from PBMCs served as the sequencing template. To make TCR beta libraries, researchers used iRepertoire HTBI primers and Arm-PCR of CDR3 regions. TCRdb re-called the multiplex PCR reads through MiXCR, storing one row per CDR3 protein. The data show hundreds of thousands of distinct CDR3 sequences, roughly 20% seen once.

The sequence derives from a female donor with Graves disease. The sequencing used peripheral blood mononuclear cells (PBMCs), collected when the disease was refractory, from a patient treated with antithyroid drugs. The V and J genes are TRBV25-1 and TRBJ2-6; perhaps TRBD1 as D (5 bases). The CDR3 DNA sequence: TGTGCCAGCAAGGACACCTCTGGGGCCAACGTCCTGACTTTC. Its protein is CASKDTSGANVLTF.